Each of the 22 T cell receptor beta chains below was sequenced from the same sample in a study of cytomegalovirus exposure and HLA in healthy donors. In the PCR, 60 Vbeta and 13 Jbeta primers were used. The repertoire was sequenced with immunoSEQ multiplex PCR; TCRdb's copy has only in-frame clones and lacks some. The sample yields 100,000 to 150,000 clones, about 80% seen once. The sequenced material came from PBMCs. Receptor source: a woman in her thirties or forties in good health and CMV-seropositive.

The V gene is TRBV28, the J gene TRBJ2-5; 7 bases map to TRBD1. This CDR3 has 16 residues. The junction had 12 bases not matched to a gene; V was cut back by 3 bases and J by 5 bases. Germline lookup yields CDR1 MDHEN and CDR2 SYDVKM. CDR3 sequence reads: CASSLHGTEVSETQYF. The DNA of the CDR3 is TGTGCCAGCAGTTTGCACGGGACAGAGGTTTCGGAGACCCAGTACTTC.

CDR3 loop: CAWREGRTANYGYTF. DNA for the CDR3: TGTGCCTGGAGGGAGGGGAGGACGGCAAACTATGGCTACACCTTC. The V call is TRBV30, the J call TRBJ1-2, with a tentative D call TRBD1 (5 bases). The CDR3 totals 15 residues. The germline V and J ends were trimmed by 3 bases and 2 bases, with 16 bases remaining between them. Germline CDR1 GTSNPN, CDR2 SVGIG (reference sequence).

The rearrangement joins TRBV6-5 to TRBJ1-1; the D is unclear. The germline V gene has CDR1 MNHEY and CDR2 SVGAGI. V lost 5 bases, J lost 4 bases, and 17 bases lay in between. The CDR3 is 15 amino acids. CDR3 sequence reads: CASSVTPGSSTEAFF. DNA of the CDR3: TGTGCCAGCAGTGTTACCCCCGGGAGCAGCACTGAAGCTTTCTTT.

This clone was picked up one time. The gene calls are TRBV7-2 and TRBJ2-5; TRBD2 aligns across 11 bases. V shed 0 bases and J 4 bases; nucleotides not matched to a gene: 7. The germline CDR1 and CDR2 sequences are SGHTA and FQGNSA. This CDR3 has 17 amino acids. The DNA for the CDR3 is TGTGCCAGCAGCTTAGCAAAGAGACTAGCGGGACTAGAGACCCAGTACTTC. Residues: CASSLAKRLAGLETQYF.

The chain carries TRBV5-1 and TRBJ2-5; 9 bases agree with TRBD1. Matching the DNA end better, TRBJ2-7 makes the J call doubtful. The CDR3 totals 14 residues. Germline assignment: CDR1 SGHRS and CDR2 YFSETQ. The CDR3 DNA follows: TGCGCCAGCAGCTTGGCCTGGGACAGGGACGAGCAGTACTTC. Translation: CASSLAWDRDEQYF.

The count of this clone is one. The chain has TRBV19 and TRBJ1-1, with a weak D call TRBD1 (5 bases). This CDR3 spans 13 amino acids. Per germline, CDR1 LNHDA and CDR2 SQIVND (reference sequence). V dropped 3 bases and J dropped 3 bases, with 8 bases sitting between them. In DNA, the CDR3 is TGTGCCAGTAGTATTGGCAGGGACACTGAAGCTTTCTTT. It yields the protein CASSIGRDTEAFF.

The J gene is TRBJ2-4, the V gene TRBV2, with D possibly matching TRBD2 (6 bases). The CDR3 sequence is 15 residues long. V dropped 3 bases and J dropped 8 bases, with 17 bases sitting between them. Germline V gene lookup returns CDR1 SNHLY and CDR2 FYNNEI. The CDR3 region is CASSDIGGSGHIQYF. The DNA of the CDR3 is TGTGCCAGCAGTGATATCGGAGGGTCGGGACACATTCAGTACTTC.

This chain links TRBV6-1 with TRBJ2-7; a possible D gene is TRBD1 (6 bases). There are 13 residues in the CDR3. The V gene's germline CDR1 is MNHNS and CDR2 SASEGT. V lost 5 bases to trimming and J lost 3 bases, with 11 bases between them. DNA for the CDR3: TGTGCCAGCAGTTCAAGGGACAACTACGAGCAGTACTTC. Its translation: CASSSRDNYEQYF.

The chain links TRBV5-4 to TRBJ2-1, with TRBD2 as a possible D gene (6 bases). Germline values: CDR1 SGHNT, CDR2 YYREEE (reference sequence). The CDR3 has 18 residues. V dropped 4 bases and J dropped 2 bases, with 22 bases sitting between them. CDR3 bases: TGTGCCAGCAGCCGGAGCGGGTCCCTCGCATCTACCTACAATGAGCAGTTCTTC. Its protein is CASSRSGSLASTYNEQFF.

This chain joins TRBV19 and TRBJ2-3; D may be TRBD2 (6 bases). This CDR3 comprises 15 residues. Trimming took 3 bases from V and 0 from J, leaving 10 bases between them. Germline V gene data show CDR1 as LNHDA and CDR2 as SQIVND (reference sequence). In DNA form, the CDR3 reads TGTGCCAGTAGTATTCAGCGGGCCAGCACAGATACGCAGTATTTT. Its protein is CASSIQRASTDTQYF.

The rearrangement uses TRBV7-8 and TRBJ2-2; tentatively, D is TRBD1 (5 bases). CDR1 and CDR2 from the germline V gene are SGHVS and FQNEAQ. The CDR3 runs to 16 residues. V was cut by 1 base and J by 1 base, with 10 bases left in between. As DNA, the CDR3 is TGTGCCAGCAGCTTAGGTTGGCAGGGGAACACCGGGGAGCTGTTTTTT. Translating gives CASSLGWQGNTGELFF.

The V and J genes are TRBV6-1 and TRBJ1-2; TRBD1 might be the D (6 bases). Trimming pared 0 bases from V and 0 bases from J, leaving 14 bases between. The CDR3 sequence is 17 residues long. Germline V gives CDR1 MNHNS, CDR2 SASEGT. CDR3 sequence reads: CASSEADTGWANYGYTF. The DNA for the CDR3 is TGTGCCAGCAGTGAAGCGGATACAGGGTGGGCTAACTATGGCTACACCTTC.

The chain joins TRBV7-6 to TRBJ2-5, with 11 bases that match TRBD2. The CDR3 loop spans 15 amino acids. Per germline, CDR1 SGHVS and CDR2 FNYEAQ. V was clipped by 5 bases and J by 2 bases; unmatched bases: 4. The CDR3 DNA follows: TGTGCCAGCAGCCGGATAGCGGGAGGGCAAGAGACCCAGTACTTC. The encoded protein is CASSRIAGGQETQYF.

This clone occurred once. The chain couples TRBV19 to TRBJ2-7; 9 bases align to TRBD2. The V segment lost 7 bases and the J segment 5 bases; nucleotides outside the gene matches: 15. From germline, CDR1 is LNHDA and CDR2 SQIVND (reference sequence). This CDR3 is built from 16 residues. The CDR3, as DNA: TGTGCCAGTAACGCCGGACAGGTGGTAGCGGGAGACGAGCAGTACTTC. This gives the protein CASNAGQVVAGDEQYF.

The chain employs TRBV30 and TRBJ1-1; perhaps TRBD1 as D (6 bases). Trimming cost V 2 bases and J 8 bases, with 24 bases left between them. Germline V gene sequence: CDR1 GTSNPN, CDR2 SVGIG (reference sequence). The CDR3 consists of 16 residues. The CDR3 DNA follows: TGTGCCTGGAGTACTTCCGGGACACTCCCTTACTGGGAAGCTTTCTTT. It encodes CAWSTSGTLPYWEAFF.

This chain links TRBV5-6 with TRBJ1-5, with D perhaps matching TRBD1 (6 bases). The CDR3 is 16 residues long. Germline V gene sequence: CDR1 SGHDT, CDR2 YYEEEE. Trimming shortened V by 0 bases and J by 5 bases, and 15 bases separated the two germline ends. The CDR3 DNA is TGTGCCAGCAGCTTGGGGGGCAGGGGAGGGGATCAGCCCCAGCATTTT. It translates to CASSLGGRGGDQPQHF.

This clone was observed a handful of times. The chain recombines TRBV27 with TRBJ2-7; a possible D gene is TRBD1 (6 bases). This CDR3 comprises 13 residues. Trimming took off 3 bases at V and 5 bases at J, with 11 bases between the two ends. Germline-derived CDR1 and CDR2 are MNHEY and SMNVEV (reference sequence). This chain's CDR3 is CASSLRGTNEQYF. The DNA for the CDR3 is TGTGCCAGCAGTTTGAGGGGGACAAACGAGCAGTACTTC.

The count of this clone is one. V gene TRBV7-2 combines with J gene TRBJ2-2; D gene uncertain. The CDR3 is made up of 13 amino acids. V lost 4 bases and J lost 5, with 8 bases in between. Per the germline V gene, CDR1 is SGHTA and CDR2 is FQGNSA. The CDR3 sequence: CASSSSPTGELFF. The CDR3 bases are TGTGCCAGCAGCTCCTCCCCTACCGGGGAGCTGTTTTTT.

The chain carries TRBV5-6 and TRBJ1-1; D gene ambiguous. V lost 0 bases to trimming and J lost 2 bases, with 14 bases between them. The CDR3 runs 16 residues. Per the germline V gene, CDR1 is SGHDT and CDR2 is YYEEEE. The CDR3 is CASSLGLEGTNTEAFF. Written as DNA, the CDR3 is TGTGCCAGCAGCTTGGGACTGGAGGGAACTAACACTGAAGCTTTCTTT.

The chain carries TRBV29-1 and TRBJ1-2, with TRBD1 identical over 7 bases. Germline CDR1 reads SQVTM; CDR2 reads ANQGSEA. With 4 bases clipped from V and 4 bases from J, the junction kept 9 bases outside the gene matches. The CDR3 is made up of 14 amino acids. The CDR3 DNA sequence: TGCAGCGTTGGCGGTGGGAACAGGGGCTATGGCTACACCTTC. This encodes CSVGGGNRGYGYTF. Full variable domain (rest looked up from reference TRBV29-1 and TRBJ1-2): SAVISQKPSRDICQRGTSLTIQCQVDSQVTMMFWYRQQPGQSLTLIATANQGSEATYESGFVIDKFPISRPNLTFSTLTVSNMSPEDSSIYLCSVGGGNRGYGYTFGSGTRLTVV.

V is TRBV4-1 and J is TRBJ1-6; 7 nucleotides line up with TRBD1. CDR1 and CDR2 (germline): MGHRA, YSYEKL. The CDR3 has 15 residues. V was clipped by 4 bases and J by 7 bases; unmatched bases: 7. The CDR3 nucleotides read TGCGCCAGCAGCCCCCACGGGACAGCGAATTCACCCCTCCACTTT. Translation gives CASSPHGTANSPLHF.

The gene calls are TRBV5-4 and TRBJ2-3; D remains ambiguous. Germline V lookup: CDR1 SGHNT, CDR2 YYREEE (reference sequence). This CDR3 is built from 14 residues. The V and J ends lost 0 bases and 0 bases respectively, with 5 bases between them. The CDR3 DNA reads TGTGCCAGCAGCTTGGGGCCCAGCACAGATACGCAGTATTTT. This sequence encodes CASSLGPSTDTQYF.